The entry below gives a single T cell receptor beta chain sequence along with its context. The data belong to a study of CD8 T cells in Susac syndrome. CD8+ and CD4+ blood T cells underwent TCR beta sequencing. RNA, at about 0.45 to 1 ug, was reverse transcribed with random hexamers. An immunoSEQ multiplex PCR amplified TCR beta CDR3 over 54 Vbeta and 13 Jbeta. From the immunoSEQ multiplex PCR reads, TCRdb called clonotypes with MiXCR, one entry per CDR3 protein. The sample shows around 50,000 distinct CDR3 sequences, around 93% of them seen only once. Germline V gene lookup returns CDR1 SQVTM and CDR2 ANQGSEA. CDR3 length: 14 amino acids. Losses at the gene ends were 4 bases for V and 7 bases for J; bases not matched to a gene: 5.

The specimen sequenced was CD8+ T cells from PBMCs. This sequence joins TRBV29-1 and TRBJ2-1; TRBD2 aligns across 12 bases. The receptor's source is a human donor in good health. DNA of the CDR3: TGCAGCGTTGGACTAGCGGGAGTACTAAATGAGCAGTTCTTC. Translation: CSVGLAGVLNEQFF.